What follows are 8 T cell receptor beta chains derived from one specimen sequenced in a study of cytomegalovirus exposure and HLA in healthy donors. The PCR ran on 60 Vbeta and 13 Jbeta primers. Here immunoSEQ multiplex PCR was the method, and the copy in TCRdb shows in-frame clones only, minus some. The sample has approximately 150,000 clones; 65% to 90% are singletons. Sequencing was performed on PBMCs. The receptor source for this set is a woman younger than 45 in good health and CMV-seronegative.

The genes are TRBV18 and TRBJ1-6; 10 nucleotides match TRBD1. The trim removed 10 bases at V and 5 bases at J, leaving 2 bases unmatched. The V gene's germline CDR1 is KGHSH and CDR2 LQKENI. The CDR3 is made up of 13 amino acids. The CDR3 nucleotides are TGTGCCACCGGACAGGGGGATAATTCACCCCTCCACTTT. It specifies CATGQGDNSPLHF.

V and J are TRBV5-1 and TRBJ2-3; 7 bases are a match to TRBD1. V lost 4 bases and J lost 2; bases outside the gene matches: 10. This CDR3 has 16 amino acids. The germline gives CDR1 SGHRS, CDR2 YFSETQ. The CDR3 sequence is CASSPRPGQPTDTQYF. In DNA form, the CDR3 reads TGCGCCAGCAGCCCAAGACCGGGACAGCCCACAGATACGCAGTATTTT.

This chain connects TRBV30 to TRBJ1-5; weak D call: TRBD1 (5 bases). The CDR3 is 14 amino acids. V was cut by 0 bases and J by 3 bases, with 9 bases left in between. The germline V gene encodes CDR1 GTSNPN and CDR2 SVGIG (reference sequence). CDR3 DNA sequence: TGTGCCTGGAGTGTGGGGGGAAACAATCAGCCCCAGCATTTT. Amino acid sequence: CAWSVGGNNQPQHF.

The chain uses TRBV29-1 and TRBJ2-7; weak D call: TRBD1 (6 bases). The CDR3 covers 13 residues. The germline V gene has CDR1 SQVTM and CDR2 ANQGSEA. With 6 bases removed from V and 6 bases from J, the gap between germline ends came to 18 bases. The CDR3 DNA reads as TGCAGCGTCCACGAACGACAGGTAAGCGAGCAGTACTTC. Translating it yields CSVHERQVSEQYF.

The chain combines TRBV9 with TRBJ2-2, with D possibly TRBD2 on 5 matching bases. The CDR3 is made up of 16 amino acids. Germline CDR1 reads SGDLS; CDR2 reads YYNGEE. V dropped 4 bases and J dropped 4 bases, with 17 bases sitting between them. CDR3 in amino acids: CASSFNRARGTGELFF. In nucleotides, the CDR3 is TGTGCCAGCAGCTTCAACCGGGCCCGGGGCACCGGGGAGCTGTTTTTT.

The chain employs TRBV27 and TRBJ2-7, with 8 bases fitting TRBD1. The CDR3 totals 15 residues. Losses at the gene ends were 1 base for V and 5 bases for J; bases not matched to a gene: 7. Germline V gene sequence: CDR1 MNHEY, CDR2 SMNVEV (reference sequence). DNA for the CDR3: TGTGCCAGCAGTTTATATCCCGGACAGGGCAACGAGCAGTACTTC. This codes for CASSLYPGQGNEQYF.

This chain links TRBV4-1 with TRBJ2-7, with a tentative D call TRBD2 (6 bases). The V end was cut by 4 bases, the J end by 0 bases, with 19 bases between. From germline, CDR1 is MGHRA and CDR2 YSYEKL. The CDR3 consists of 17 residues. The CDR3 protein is CASSRTGGGYLSYEQYF. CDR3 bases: TGCGCCAGCAGCCGAACGGGTGGGGGGTACCTCTCCTACGAGCAGTACTTC.

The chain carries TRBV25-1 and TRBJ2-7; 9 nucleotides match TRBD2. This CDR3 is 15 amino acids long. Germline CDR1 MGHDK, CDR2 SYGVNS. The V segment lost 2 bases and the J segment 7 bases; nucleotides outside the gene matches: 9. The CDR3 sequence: CASSEGGLAVGEQYF. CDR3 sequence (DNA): TGTGCCAGCAGTGAAGGGGGACTAGCAGTAGGGGAGCAGTACTTC.